These T cell receptor beta chains were read from a single sample in a study of CD4 T cells in relation to SARS-CoV-2 and coronaviruses. Their antigens remain unidentified. The protocol was immunoSEQ multiplex PCR, while the TCRdb copy is restricted to in-frame clones and leaves out a portion. The data hold about 22,000 clones, with 65% to 70% observed a single time. Sequences were obtained from CD4+ T cells from PBMCs, cultured in vitro. The receptor set was obtained from a human donor in good health. Both conserved end residues are part of each CDR3. A D gene is named only where the DNA matches it firmly.

D	V	J	CDR3
NA	TRBV6-2/TRBV6-3	TRBJ1-5	CASSRGTANQPQHF
NA	TRBV10-3	TRBJ2-7	CATMGRTPMVHEQYF
TRBD1	TRBV11-2	TRBJ2-4	CASSATQGRYRNIQYF
NA	TRBV6-1	TRBJ2-1	CASSGRTGQIRGNEQFF
TRBD2	TRBV11-2	TRBJ2-2	CASSLHGGATGELFF
NA	TRBV9	TRBJ2-1	CASSVGISGYYNEQFF
NA	TRBV30	TRBJ1-3	CAWKAYSGNTIYF
TRBD1	TRBV7-2	TRBJ2-2	CASSPAGTGTGELFF
NA	TRBV21-1	TRBJ2-7	CASSVGQRGYSYEQYF
TRBD2	TRBV7-2	TRBJ2-7	CASSLGGSGGAYEQYF
NA	TRBV5-1	TRBJ2-1	CASSLGQGNEQFF
NA	TRBV29-1	TRBJ2-5	CSVVSPQETQYF
NA	TRBV5-5	TRBJ1-1	CASSLYLGQTEAFF
NA	TRBV7-2	TRBJ2-5	CASHSVLPPETQYF
NA	TRBV7-9	TRBJ1-2	CASSFSRVYGYTF
NA	TRBV14	TRBJ1-6	CASSLTTGNSPLHF
NA	TRBV3-1/TRBV3-2	TRBJ1-2	CASSQDATGWNGYTF
NA	TRBV12-3/TRBV12-4	TRBJ1-6	CASTEVAGEPLHF
NA	TRBV5-1	TRBJ1-6	CASSLSGTRYNSPLHF
NA	TRBV2	TRBJ1-5	CASSGMRGGNQPQHF
NA	TRBV9	TRBJ1-2	CASSPRGGDFGNYGYTF
TRBD1	TRBV18	TRBJ2-1	CASSPTGQGGNEQFF
NA	TRBV14	TRBJ2-7	CASSQEGPRYEQYF
TRBD2	TRBV3-1/TRBV3-2	TRBJ2-3	CASSQERLAGADTQYF
NA	TRBV30	TRBJ2-3	CAWRAKEWTDTQYF
TRBD2	TRBV7-2	TRBJ2-1	CASSLGGSGGYGEQFF
NA	TRBV5-4	TRBJ2-3	CASSDRVTQYF
TRBD2	TRBV5-5	TRBJ2-1	CASNRLAGLNEQFF
NA	TRBV28	TRBJ1-3	CASNRDLSSGNTIYF
TRBD1	TRBV28	TRBJ1-2	CASSLAGGFSGYTF
NA	TRBV29-1	TRBJ2-5	CSVAVDQETQYF
TRBD2	TRBV3-1/TRBV3-2	TRBJ2-2	CASSPPVGGGPFKRELFF
TRBD1	TRBV4-3	TRBJ1-1	CASSREPTGMYTEAFF
NA	TRBV5-1	TRBJ2-1	CASHQGGGQFF
TRBD1	TRBV10-3	TRBJ1-1	CAISNPEGAKTEAFF
NA	TRBV11-2	TRBJ2-5	CASSLGNQGGRQETQYF
NA	TRBV2	TRBJ1-6	CASSDWGAMLNSPLHF
NA	TRBV7-3	TRBJ2-7	CASSYRTFRGEQYF
NA	TRBV19	TRBJ2-1	CASSSQGGEQFF
NA	TRBV7-2	TRBJ1-5	CASSSGAVNQPQHF
NA	TRBV27	TRBJ1-1	CASSFHGGSTEAFF
NA	TRBV24-1	TRBJ2-2	CATLSRELFF
TRBD1	TRBV3-1/TRBV3-2	TRBJ1-1	CASSRMTGGNTEAFF
NA	TRBV7-9	TRBJ2-1	CASSSDRGVYNEQFF
NA	TRBV19	TRBJ2-3	CASSIGVDTQYF
NA	TRBV5-1	TRBJ2-1	CASSAEYGNYNEQFF
NA	TRBV29-1	TRBJ2-5	CSVVPGALAETQYF
TRBD1	TRBV6-1	TRBJ1-2	CASRDRASSYGYTF